This T cell receptor (beta chain) is from a study of response to subunit inactivated influenza vaccine. In its sample, this clonotype was seen a few times. CDR1 is SGHAT, CDR2 FQDESV, per germline (reference sequence). CDR3 size: 20 residues. V gave up 5 bases and J gave up 2 bases; unmatched junction bases: 20. TCRdb processed the RT-PCR reads anew with MiXCR; each CDR3 protein has one entry. Of roughly 700,000 distinct CDR3 sequences in the sample, over 11% are singletons; the top ten hold 6% to 8%. This material consisted of PBMCs from blood, taken around 14 days before vaccination. The chain employs TRBV11-1 and TRBJ2-3, with 9 nucleotides matching TRBD2. The clonotype originates from a man aged 50 to 60 who received an inactivated influenza vaccine. The CDR3 DNA is TGTGCCAGCAGCGCTCATTCCGGGACTAGCTGGGAAGGATTCACAGATACGCAGTATTTT. Translated: CASSAHSGTSWEGFTDTQYF.